Listed below are T cell receptor beta chains from one sample, sequenced in a study of CD8 T cells in Susac syndrome. TCRdb reprocessed the immunoSEQ multiplex PCR reads via MiXCR and lists one record per CDR3 protein. The table lists tens of thousands of distinct CDR3 sequences, around 94% of them singletons. The sequenced sample consisted of CD8+ T cells from PBMCs. Source of these receptors: a human donor in good health. Both conserved end residues are trimmed from each CDR3.

11,TRBV7-6,ASSLVGGPEAF
13,TRBV6-2/TRBV6-3,ASSYWGPSTNEQF
11,TRBV2,ASRLVSYNEQF
13,TRBV7-9,ASSLVGGSTDTQY
12,TRBV27,ASSGGTLSTEAF
10,TRBV28,AAGHFYNEQF
11,TRBV30,AWSGAGNTEAF
17,TRBV27,ASSSPGLAGGSLYNEQF
14,TRBV5-1,ASSSYRAAGVDEQF
12,TRBV27,ASSARDSQETQY
13,TRBV12-3/TRBV12-4,ASSPTGQGYYEQY
12,TRBV6-4,ASSVFLGATEAF
10,TRBV27,ASSSVKDIQY
13,TRBV20-1,SAGQGPVSNQPQH
13,TRBV7-9,ASSFAGQGVNEQF
13,TRBV5-1,ASSLGQGRDYEQY
13,TRBV9,ASSVAWGASVTQY
15,TRBV4-3,ASSQGSAGGSYNEQF
11,TRBV11-2,ASSWGQAYEQY
13,TRBV7-9,ASSGYRTFTDTQY
9,TRBV12-5,ASGLVGGAF
12,TRBV6-5,ASAGLGVDEEAF
12,TRBV3-1,ASRLEGDYNEQF
15,TRBV20-1,SARGDSPGITNEKLF
13,TRBV7-9,ASSGTGEVNQPQH
11,TRBV5-4,ASSEGTAYEQY
12,TRBV12-3/TRBV12-4,ASIKSEANTEAF
15,TRBV7-9,ASSPEEGTALRETQY
14,TRBV3-1,ASSQDEISYNSPLH